The 5 T cell receptor beta chains presented below share a single source sample, sequenced in a study of human T cells and chemical hapten exposure (dated by TCRdb to the early 2020s). The time point label, read with the paper, signifies: pre-sensitization, week 0. Explained via the paper, the treatment or condition label denotes: therapeutic diphenylcyclopropenone sensitization with weekly scalp DPC. Library creation used RACE. Sequencing was carried out with a NextSeq 500. TCRdb applied fastp at Q25 and MiXCR to the public reads, then kept only in-frame beta chains. One record per CDR3 amino acid sequence lists the most common genes and DNA. This sample is represented by roughly 90,000 distinct CDR3 sequences; approximately 9.9% of them were singletons. Of the sample, roughly 3.5% falls within the top ten clones. Sequencing used whole blood, obtained in connection with sensitization to the hapten diphenylcyclopropenone (DPC). The receptors derive from a middle-aged woman with alopecia areata. Some clones in this sample may be carry-over from other donors' samples.

The table lists this clonotype with many counts. The V and J genes are TRBV11-3 and TRBJ2-7, with no clear D. Between the trimmed V and J ends, which lost 1 base and 6 bases, there was a span of 7 bases. The germline V gene has CDR1 SGHNT and CDR2 YENEEA. CDR3 length equals 12 residues. The CDR3 loop is CASSLVGGEQYF. CDR3 in DNA: TGTGCCAGCAGCTTAGTGGGCGGCGAGCAGTACTTC.

Details on this clonotype: It may be a read error: a sequence one base away is much more abundant. The J gene is TRBJ1-5, the V gene TRBV7-2, with D unclear. With 5 bases removed from V and 3 bases from J, the gap between germline ends came to 8 bases. The CDR3 loop spans 13 amino acids. Per the germline V gene, CDR1 is SGHTA and CDR2 is FQGNSA. CDR3 protein: CASSRNHNQPQHF. CDR3 bases: TGTGCCAGCAGCCGAAATCACAATCAGCCCCAGCATTTT.

This clonotype appeared many times. V gene TRBV6-2 or TRBV6-3 combines with J gene TRBJ1-1; 8 bases line up with TRBD1. Germline V lookup: CDR1 MNHEY, CDR2 SVGEGT. V was clipped by 7 bases and J by 0 bases; unmatched bases: 10. The CDR3 length is 16 residues. The CDR3 DNA reads as TGTGCCAGCATCGATGACAGGGGAGGCCTGAACACTGAAGCTTTCTTT. As protein: CASIDDRGGLNTEAFF.

This clonotype was seen at least ten times. CDR3 bases: TGTGCCAGCAGCCAAATTACGGGACAGGGCTCCTACGAGCAGTACTTC. Protein sequence: CASSQITGQGSYEQYF. V and J are TRBV7-2 and TRBJ2-7; TRBD1 matches 9 bases. This CDR3 spans 16 amino acids. Germline CDR1 reads SGHTA; CDR2 reads FQGNSA. V lost 5 bases, J lost 0 bases, and 8 bases stayed unmatched.

Ten or more counts support this clonotype. The rearrangement joins TRBV28 to TRBJ2-3; the D gene is possibly TRBD2 (7 bases). Trimming cost V 4 bases and J 4 bases, with 15 bases left between them. This CDR3 comprises 15 residues. The V gene's germline CDR1 is MDHEN and CDR2 SYDVKM. Here the CDR3 reads CASSWGGAVPDTQYF. In DNA, the CDR3 is TGTGCCAGCAGTTGGGGGGGGGCCGTCCCAGATACGCAGTATTTT. The full variable domain, with the rest looked up from reference TRBV28 and TRBJ2-3, is DVKVTQSSRYLVKRTGEKVFLECVQDMDHENMFWYRQDPGLGLRLIYFSYDVKMKEKGDIPEGYSVSREKKERFSLILESASTNQTSMYLCASSWGGAVPDTQYFGPGTRLTVL.